The 7 T cell receptor beta chains in this list originate from one sample, sequenced in a study of shared clonotypes between healthy human individuals. Libraries were prepared by immunoSEQ multiplex PCR; TCRdb keeps only in-frame clonotypes and omits some of them. Counted here are about 1.5 million clones, roughly 98% occurring once; the ten biggest clones make up about 0.42%. The sample comprised naive CD4+ T cells sorted from blood. Subset specified: CD45RA+ positively selected. The receptors derive from a man aged 30 to 39 in good health.

This clone was seen a single time. The chain combines TRBV7-9 with TRBJ2-3; perhaps D is TRBD1 or TRBD2 (5 bases each). The CDR3 contains 16 residues. Germline-derived CDR1 and CDR2 are SEHNR and FQNEAQ (reference sequence). With 5 bases removed from V and 2 bases from J, the gap between germline ends came to 17 bases. CDR3 coding DNA: TGTGCCAGCAGCCACCCCCGGGACCAGTTCACAGATACGCAGTATTTT. Residues: CASSHPRDQFTDTQYF.

This clone was counted a single time. This chain connects TRBV29-1 to TRBJ2-1; no firm D call. The V end lost 0 bases, the J end lost 0 bases, and 12 bases lay between the germline ends. Germline values: CDR1 SQVTM, CDR2 ANQGSEA. This CDR3 has 16 amino acids. This CDR3 reads CSVEDRTSSSYNEQFF. In DNA, the CDR3 is TGCAGCGTTGAAGATCGGACCTCCAGCTCCTACAATGAGCAGTTCTTC.

This chain connects TRBV9 to TRBJ2-1; 11 positions match TRBD2. The CDR3 totals 19 residues. CDR1 is SGDLS, CDR2 YYNGEE, per germline. Trimming took 0 bases from V and 7 from J; bases not matched to a gene: 15. CDR3 protein: CASSVDGNPGLAVLNEQFF. In DNA, the CDR3 is TGTGCCAGCAGCGTAGATGGGAATCCGGGACTAGCGGTGTTAAATGAGCAGTTCTTC.

V gene TRBV20-1 combines with J gene TRBJ2-7; D ambiguous. The CDR3 extends over 11 amino acids. The V end lost 5 bases, the J end lost 4 bases, and 9 bases lay between the germline ends. Germline lookup yields CDR1 DFQATT and CDR2 SNEGSKA (reference sequence). In DNA, the CDR3 is TGCAGTGCTCCAGGCAAATACGAGCAGTACTTC. It codes for CSAPGKYEQYF.

CDR3 sequence: CASSSSGGNYNEQFF. The DNA of the CDR3 is TGTGCCAGCAGCTCGAGCGGGGGGAACTACAATGAGCAGTTCTTC. The rearrangement links TRBV7-9 to TRBJ2-1, with 9 bases identical to TRBD2. This CDR3 has 15 amino acids. V was pared by 4 bases and J by 3 bases, with 4 bases of the junction left unmatched. Germline V CDR1 and CDR2: SEHNR, FQNEAQ (reference sequence).

The V gene is TRBV7-6, the J gene TRBJ2-2; D unresolved. CDR1 and CDR2 (germline): SGHVS, FNYEAQ. The ends were cut back, 5 bases at V and 4 bases at J, with 14 bases in the middle. The CDR3 is 15 residues long. The DNA of the CDR3 is TGTGCCAGCAGCACGGGTTCCGTCCTCACCGGGGAGCTGTTTTTT. Translation gives CASSTGSVLTGELFF. The full variable domain, completed using reference TRBV7-6 and TRBJ2-2, is GAGVSQSPRYKVTKRGQDVALRCDPISGHVSLYWYRQALGQGPEFLTYFNYEAQQDKSGLPNDRFSAERPEGSISTLTIQRTEQRDSAMYRCASSTGSVLTGELFFGEGSRLTVL.

The chain joins TRBV19 to TRBJ1-1; D is perhaps TRBD1 (6 bases). Germline values: CDR1 LNHDA, CDR2 SQIVND (reference sequence). This CDR3 spans 13 amino acids. V lost 5 bases and J lost 6, with 13 bases in between. CDR3 DNA sequence: TGTGCCAGTAGTCCAAGGGGGAAAGCTGAAGCTTTCTTT. As protein: CASSPRGKAEAFF.